Below, 19 T cell receptor beta chains from the same sample are listed, as sequenced in a study of Ad26.COV2.S vaccination and SARS-CoV-2 variants. Documented treatment: around 19 received Ad26.COV2.S at low or high dose, single or two shots; roughly five received placebo; per-sample allocation not given. Following the first vaccine or placebo injection, samples were taken on day 63. Sequencing was performed with immunoSEQ multiplex PCR; in TCRdb, only in-frame clones are kept and a portion is missing. This sample yields about 350,000 clones, of which roughly 91% are seen a single time; approximately 5% belongs to the top ten. The input for sequencing was peripheral blood, taken in a trial of Ad26.COV2.S vaccine versus placebo. These receptor sequences come from a person aged 18-65 years who received the Ad26.COV2.S COVID-19 vaccine or a placebo.

The J gene is TRBJ2-7, the V gene TRBV28, with 7 bases fitting TRBD1. V trimming: 5 bases; J trimming: 3 bases; junction bases outside the gene matches: 7. Germline values: CDR1 MDHEN, CDR2 SYDVKM. CDR3 length: 14 amino acids. The CDR3 bases are TGTGCCAGCAGTCCGGTGACAGGGAACTACGAGCAGTACTTC. Translating gives CASSPVTGNYEQYF.

This chain links TRBV28 with TRBJ1-2; D remains unclear. V shed 2 bases and J shed 4 bases, with 8 bases lying between them. CDR1 is MDHEN and CDR2 is SYDVKM in the germline V gene. The CDR3 has 13 amino acids. DNA for the CDR3: TGTGCCAGCAGTTTAGTTGGGTCCTATGGCTACACCTTC. Translation: CASSLVGSYGYTF.

The chain links TRBV9 to TRBJ1-4; D may be TRBD1 (6 bases). Trimming cost V 2 bases and J 0 bases, with 14 bases left between them. CDR3 size: 17 residues. Germline-derived CDR1 and CDR2 are SGDLS and YYNGEE. The CDR3 is CASSVGGHGATNEKLFF. The CDR3 DNA follows: TGTGCCAGCAGCGTTGGGGGGCATGGGGCAACTAATGAAAAACTGTTTTTT.

V is TRBV12-3 or TRBV12-4 and J is TRBJ2-2; D remains ambiguous. V was shortened by 7 bases and J by 2 bases, with 8 bases between the two germline ends. The CDR3 has 13 amino acids. For the CDR3, the DNA is TGTGCCAGCAAGGGCACAAACACCGGGGAGCTGTTTTTT. It is translated as CASKGTNTGELFF.

The chain links TRBV28 to TRBJ1-2, with D perhaps matching TRBD1 (5 bases). There are 13 residues in the CDR3. Germline V lookup: CDR1 MDHEN, CDR2 SYDVKM. V lost 10 bases and J 5 bases, leaving 17 bases between the germline ends. The CDR3 DNA sequence: TGTGCCACCAAAGAGAGGGGTCGGTATGGCTACACCTTC. This encodes CATKERGRYGYTF.

The chain uses TRBV7-2 and TRBJ2-6, with no clear D. CDR1 and CDR2 (germline): SGHTA, FQGNSA. This CDR3 is built from 18 residues. V dropped 5 bases and J dropped 0 bases, with 17 bases sitting between them. CDR3 coding DNA: TGTGCCAGCAGCCCGCGGTTAGGGTACGGCTCTGGGGCCAACGTCCTGACTTTC. Residues: CASSPRLGYGSGANVLTF. Drawing the rest from reference TRBV7-2 and TRBJ2-6, the complete variable domain is GAGVSQSPSNKVTEKGKDVELRCDPISGHTALYWYRQSLGQGLEFLIYFQGNSAPDKSGLPSDRFSAERTGGSVSTLTIQRTQQEDSAVYLCASSPRLGYGSGANVLTFGAGSRLTVL.

The V call is TRBV27, the J call TRBJ2-3; TRBD2 aligns across 10 bases. Germline V gene sequence: CDR1 MNHEY, CDR2 SMNVEV (reference sequence). V lost 5 bases, J lost 2 bases, and 4 bases stayed unmatched. The CDR3 covers 15 residues. CDR3 amino acids: CASSLAGVLTDTQYF. Written as DNA, the CDR3 is TGTGCCAGCAGTCTAGCGGGGGTTCTCACAGATACGCAGTATTTT.

This chain uses TRBV4-2 with TRBJ1-2; D gene uncertain. Trimming took off 4 bases at V and 1 base at J, with 10 bases between the two ends. This CDR3 has 14 amino acids. The V gene's germline CDR1 is LGHNA and CDR2 YNFKEQ. The CDR3 region has the DNA TGTGCCAGCAGCCCCGGGCTCGGTAACTATGGCTACACCTTC. Translating it yields CASSPGLGNYGYTF.

Concerning this clone: The same CDR3 can be traced to other DNA sequences in this sample. V gene TRBV9 combines with J gene TRBJ2-3, with 8 bases identical to TRBD1. The CDR3 is 15 residues long. Germline CDR1 and CDR2: SGDLS and YYNGEE. Trimming at V came to 2 bases and at J to 1 base, leaving 3 bases not matched to a gene. CDR3 sequence reads: CASSVGQGGTDTQYF. DNA of the CDR3: TGTGCCAGCAGCGTCGGACAGGGCGGCACAGATACGCAGTATTTT.

The V call is TRBV23-1, the J call TRBJ2-2; unclear D gene. TRBV23-1 is placed among ORFs of uncertain function. This CDR3 has 12 amino acids. The ends were cut back, 0 bases at V and 5 bases at J, with 1 base in the middle. CDR3 residues: CASSQSTGELFF. The CDR3 region has the DNA TGCGCCAGCAGTCAATCGACCGGGGAGCTGTTTTTT.

To note about this clone: Other DNA sequences from this sample encode an identical CDR3 as well. V usage is TRBV20-1 and J usage is TRBJ1-2, with D unclear. The CDR3 consists of 11 residues. Per germline, CDR1 DFQATT and CDR2 SNEGSKA (reference sequence). Trimming took off 4 bases at V and 2 bases at J, with 5 bases between the two ends. The CDR3 is CSATGNYGYTF. The CDR3 DNA reads TGCAGTGCTACTGGGAACTATGGCTACACCTTC.

Note on this clone: Other DNA sequences in the sample encode the same CDR3. The chain carries TRBV28 and TRBJ2-7; 10 bases are a match to TRBD1. The CDR3 extends over 14 amino acids. Germline CDR1 and CDR2: MDHEN and SYDVKM. V shed 3 bases, J shed 4 bases, and the junction held 3 bases outside the gene matches. This CDR3 reads CASSFRDRGYEQYF. The CDR3 DNA sequence: TGTGCCAGCAGTTTCCGGGACAGGGGATACGAGCAGTACTTC.

The genes are TRBV5-1 and TRBJ2-5, with D unresolved. CDR3 size: 16 residues. The V gene's germline CDR1 is SGHRS and CDR2 YFSETQ. The V gene lost 4 bases and the J gene lost 1 base, with 17 bases spanning the gap. The CDR3 region is CASSPVLDLTQETQYF. CDR3 nucleotide sequence: TGCGCCAGCAGCCCCGTTCTGGATCTAACCCAAGAGACCCAGTACTTC.

J is TRBJ1-5 and V is TRBV6-5; D is undetermined. Trimming removed 5 bases from V and 5 bases from J, with 13 bases in between. This CDR3 comprises 14 residues. Germline V CDR1 and CDR2: MNHEY, SVGAGI. CDR3 sequence: CASSPDTPDQPQHF. In DNA form, the CDR3 reads TGTGCCAGCAGTCCGGATACGCCTGATCAGCCCCAGCATTTT.

The rearrangement links TRBV18 to TRBJ2-3; D unclear. CDR3 length: 13 amino acids. Trimming left V 1 base short and J 2 bases short, with 4 bases between. Per germline, CDR1 KGHSH and CDR2 LQKENI. Written as DNA, the CDR3 is TGTGCCAGCTCACCACGGGTCACAGATACGCAGTATTTT. Encoded protein: CASSPRVTDTQYF.

The chain uses TRBV25-1 and TRBJ2-5, with D perhaps given as TRBD1 or TRBD2 (5 bases each). Between the trimmed V and J ends, which lost 3 bases and 9 bases, there was a span of 20 bases. CDR1 and CDR2 from the germline V gene are MGHDK and SYGVNS. The CDR3 consists of 15 residues. CDR3 coding DNA: TGTGCCAGCAGTGACTCCGGGACCGATAGTTTGTCCCAGTACTTC. Its protein is CASSDSGTDSLSQYF.

The chain combines TRBV15 with TRBJ1-1; maybe TRBD1 (5 bases). This CDR3 is 17 amino acids long. Germline CDR1 LNHNV, CDR2 YYDKDF (reference sequence). The V end lost 5 bases, the J end lost 5 bases, and 24 bases lay between the germline ends. The CDR3 DNA reads as TGTGCCACCAGCCCCGCCCCTTCGGGCTCAGGGATTACTGAAGCTTTCTTT. Its translation: CATSPAPSGSGITEAFF.

Of note for this clone: In the same sample, other DNA sequences code for this CDR3. The gene calls are TRBV5-6 and TRBJ1-1, with D possibly TRBD1 on 5 matching bases. Trimming stripped 0 bases from V and 8 bases from J, with 11 bases between. The length of the CDR3 is 13 residues. Germline CDR1 SGHDT, CDR2 YYEEEE. The CDR3 here is CASSLGSGAEAFF. CDR3 DNA: TGTGCCAGCAGCTTGGGGAGTGGGGCCGAAGCTTTCTTT.

The rearrangement uses TRBV7-9 and TRBJ2-5, with TRBD1 matching 9 bases. CDR3 length: 14 residues. Germline CDR1 SEHNR, CDR2 FQNEAQ (reference sequence). V was clipped by 5 bases and J by 6 bases; unmatched bases: 7. CDR3 coding DNA: TGTGCCAGCAGCACGGGACAGGGTGGAAAGACCCAGTACTTC. Protein product: CASSTGQGGKTQYF. The whole variable domain, filled in from reference TRBV7-9 and TRBJ2-5, reads DTGVSQNPRHKITKRGQNVTFRCDPISEHNRLYWYRQTLGQGPEFLTYFQNEAQLEKSRLLSDRFSAERPKGSFSTLEIQRTEQGDSAMYLCASSTGQGGKTQYFGPGTRLLVL.